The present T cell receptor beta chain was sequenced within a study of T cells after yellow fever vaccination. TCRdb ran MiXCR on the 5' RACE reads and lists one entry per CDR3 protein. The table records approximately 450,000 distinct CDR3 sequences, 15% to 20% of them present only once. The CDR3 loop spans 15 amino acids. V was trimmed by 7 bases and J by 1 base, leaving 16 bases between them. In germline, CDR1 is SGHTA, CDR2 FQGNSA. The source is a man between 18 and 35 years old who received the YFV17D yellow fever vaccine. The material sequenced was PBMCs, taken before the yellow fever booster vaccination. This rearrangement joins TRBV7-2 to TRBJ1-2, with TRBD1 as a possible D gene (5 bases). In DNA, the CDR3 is TGTGCCAGCACCAAAGAGCGGGGGAATAACTATGGCTACACCTTC. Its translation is CASTKERGNNYGYTF.